The present T cell receptor beta chain was sequenced within a study of shared clonotypes between healthy human individuals. Several immunoSEQ 96-well plates shared each subset's DNA, each plate a replicate. Sequencing was performed with immunoSEQ multiplex PCR; in TCRdb, only in-frame clones are kept and a portion is missing. Here the sample spans a few hundred thousand clones, 97% being singletons. Splitting the CD4+ cells yielded a CD45RA+ naive subset and a CD45RA-negative memory subset. General study points: Clonotype sharing among donors was expected to depend on sequencing depth.

Turning to this clone: The antigen remains unidentified.

Input material: naive CD4+ T cells sorted from blood. Subset denoted: CD45RA+ positively selected. This clonotype was obtained from a woman under 40 in good health.

The CDR3 nucleotides are TGTGCCAGTAGTATAGTACTCAACACCGGGGAGCTGTTTTTT. This encodes CASSIVLNTGELFF. This chain connects TRBV19 to TRBJ2-2; no clear D. This CDR3 region has 14 residues. Trimming pared 1 base from V and 2 bases from J, leaving 5 bases between. Germline values: CDR1 LNHDA, CDR2 SQIVND (reference sequence).